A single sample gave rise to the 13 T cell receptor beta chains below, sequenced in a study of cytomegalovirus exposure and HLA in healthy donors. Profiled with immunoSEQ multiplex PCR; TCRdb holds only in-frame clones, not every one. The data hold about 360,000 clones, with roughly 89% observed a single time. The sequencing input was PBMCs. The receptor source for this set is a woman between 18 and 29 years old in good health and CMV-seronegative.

In DNA, the CDR3 is TGCGCCAGCAGCCACGTCATGCAGGGATCGCGTGGTGAAAAACTGTTTTTT. Encoded protein: CASSHVMQGSRGEKLFF. The chain employs TRBV4-1 and TRBJ1-4, with a weak D call TRBD1 (5 bases). CDR1 and CDR2 from the germline V gene are MGHRA and YSYEKL. V lost 3 bases to trimming and J lost 7 bases, with 21 bases between them. The CDR3 extends over 17 amino acids.

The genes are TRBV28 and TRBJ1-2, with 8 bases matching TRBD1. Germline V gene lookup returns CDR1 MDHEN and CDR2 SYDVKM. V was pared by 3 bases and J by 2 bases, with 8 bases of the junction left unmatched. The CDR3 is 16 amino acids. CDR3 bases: TGTGCCAGCAGTTTTCGGGGACAGGACAGAAACTATGGCTACACCTTC. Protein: CASSFRGQDRNYGYTF.

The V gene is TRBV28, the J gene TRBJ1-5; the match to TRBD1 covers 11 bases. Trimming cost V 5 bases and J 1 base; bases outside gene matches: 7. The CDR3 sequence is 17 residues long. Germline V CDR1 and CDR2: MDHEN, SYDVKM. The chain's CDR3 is CASSIFGQGASNQPQHF. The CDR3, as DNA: TGTGCCAGCAGTATCTTTGGACAGGGGGCAAGCAATCAGCCCCAGCATTTT.

As DNA, the CDR3 is TGTGCCAGCAGCCAAGCGGGGGGGTCAGACGAGCAGTACTTC. It specifies CASSQAGGSDEQYF. The rearrangement uses TRBV14 and TRBJ2-7; 8 bases agree with TRBD2. CDR3 length equals 14 residues. Germline CDR1 is SGHDN and CDR2 is FVKESK. The V and J ends lost 1 base and 5 bases, in that order; junction bases with no gene match: 4.

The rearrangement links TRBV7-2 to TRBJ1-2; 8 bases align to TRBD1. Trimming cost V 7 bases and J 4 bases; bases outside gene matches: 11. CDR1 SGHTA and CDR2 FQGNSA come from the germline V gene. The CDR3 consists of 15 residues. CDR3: CASTETGTGLYGYTF. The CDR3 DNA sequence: TGTGCCAGCACCGAGACCGGGACAGGCCTCTATGGCTACACCTTC.

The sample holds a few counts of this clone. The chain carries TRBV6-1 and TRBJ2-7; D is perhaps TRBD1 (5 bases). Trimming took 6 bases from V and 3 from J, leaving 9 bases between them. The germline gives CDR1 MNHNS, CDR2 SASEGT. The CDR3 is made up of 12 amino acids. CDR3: CASRGRVYEQYF. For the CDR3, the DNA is TGTGCCAGCAGAGGCAGGGTCTACGAGCAGTACTTC.

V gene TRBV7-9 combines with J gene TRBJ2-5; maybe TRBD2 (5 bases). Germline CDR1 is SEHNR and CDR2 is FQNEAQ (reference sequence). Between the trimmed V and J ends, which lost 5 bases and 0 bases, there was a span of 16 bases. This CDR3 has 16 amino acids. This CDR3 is CASSKNHAGNQETQYF. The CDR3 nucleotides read TGTGCCAGCAGCAAAAACCACGCGGGCAACCAAGAGACCCAGTACTTC.

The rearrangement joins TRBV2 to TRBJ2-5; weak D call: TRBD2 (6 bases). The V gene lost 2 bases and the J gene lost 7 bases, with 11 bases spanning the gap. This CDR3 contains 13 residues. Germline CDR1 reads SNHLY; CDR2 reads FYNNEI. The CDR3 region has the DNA TGTGCCAGCAGTGAACGAAGGGAGGTGACCCAGTACTTC. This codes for CASSERREVTQYF.

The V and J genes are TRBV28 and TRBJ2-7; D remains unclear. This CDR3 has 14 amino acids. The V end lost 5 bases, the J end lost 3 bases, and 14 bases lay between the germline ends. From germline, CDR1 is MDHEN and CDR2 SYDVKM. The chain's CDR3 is CASSASRLLYEQYF. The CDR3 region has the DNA TGTGCCAGCAGTGCCTCCCGACTTCTCTACGAGCAGTACTTC. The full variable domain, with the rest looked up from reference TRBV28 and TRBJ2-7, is DVKVTQSSRYLVKRTGEKVFLECVQDMDHENMFWYRQDPGLGLRLIYFSYDVKMKEKGDIPEGYSVSREKKERFSLILESASTNQTSMYLCASSASRLLYEQYFGPGTRLTVT.

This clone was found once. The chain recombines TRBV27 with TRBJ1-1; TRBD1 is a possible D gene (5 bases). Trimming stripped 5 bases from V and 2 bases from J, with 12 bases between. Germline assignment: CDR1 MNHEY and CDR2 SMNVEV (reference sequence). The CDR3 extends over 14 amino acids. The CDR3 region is CASSTLGLNTEAFF. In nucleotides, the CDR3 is TGTGCCAGCAGTACCCTGGGACTAAACACTGAAGCTTTCTTT.

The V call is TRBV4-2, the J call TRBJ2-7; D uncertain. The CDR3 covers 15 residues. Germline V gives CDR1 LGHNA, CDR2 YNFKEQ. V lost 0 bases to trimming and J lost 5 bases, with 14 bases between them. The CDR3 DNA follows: TGTGCCAGCAGCCAAGATGCCCTGTCGTCGGACGAGCAGTACTTC. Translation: CASSQDALSSDEQYF.

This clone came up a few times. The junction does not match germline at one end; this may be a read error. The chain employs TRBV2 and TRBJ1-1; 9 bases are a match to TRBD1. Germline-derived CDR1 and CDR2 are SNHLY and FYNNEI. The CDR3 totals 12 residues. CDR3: CASSEGHRDRVF. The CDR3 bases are TGTGCCAGCAGTGAAGGACACCGGGACAGGGTTTTT. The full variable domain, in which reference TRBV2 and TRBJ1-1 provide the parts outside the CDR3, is EPEVTQTPSHQVTQMGQEVILRCVPISNHLYFYWYRQILGQKVEFLVSFYNNEISEKSEIFDDQFSVERPDGSNFTLKIRSTKLEDSAMYFCASSEGHRDRVFGQGTRLTVV.

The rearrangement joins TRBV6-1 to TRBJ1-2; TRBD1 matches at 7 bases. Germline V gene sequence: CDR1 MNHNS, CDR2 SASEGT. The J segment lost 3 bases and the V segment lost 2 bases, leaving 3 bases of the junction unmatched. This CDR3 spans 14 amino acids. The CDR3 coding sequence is TGTGCCAGCAGTGAATTCACAGGGGACTATGGCTACACCTTC. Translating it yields CASSEFTGDYGYTF.